This T cell receptor beta chain was identified during a study of shared clonotypes between healthy human individuals. Findings and limits, study-wide: Memory subsets generally showed smaller estimated richness than naive subsets did.

Remarks on this clone: Its antigen remains unidentified.

CD4+ cell separation produced CD45RA+ naive and CD45RA-negative memory subsets. The data were produced by immunoSEQ multiplex PCR, yet TCRdb's version contains in-frame clones alone and is incomplete. The repertoire holds 2.3 million or so clones, with more than 80% as singletons. Specimen: naive CD4+ T cells from PBMCs. The subset is: CD45RA+ positively selected. The receptor's source is a man between 18 and 29 years old in good health. Some clones in this sample may be carry-over from other donors' samples.

DNA of the CDR3: TGTGCCAGCAGCGTCAACCCGACAGGGAGTTTCCATTTT. Translating it yields CASSVNPTGSFHF. The chain links TRBV7-2 to TRBJ1-5; 7 nucleotides line up with TRBD1. This CDR3 region has 13 residues. V dropped 5 bases and J dropped 16; count of bases not matched to a gene: 14. Germline V gene sequence: CDR1 SGHTA, CDR2 FQGNSA.